This T cell receptor beta chain was obtained from a study of blood T cells in healthy people across ages. The CDR3 contains 13 residues. Germline assignment: CDR1 SGHTA and CDR2 FQGNSA. Trimming cost V 0 bases and J 8 bases, with 8 bases left between them. This clonotype was counted a single time. The antigen remains unidentified. RNA extraction gave at least 5.5 micrograms of total RNA per sample. The study, taken as a whole, reports: The recorded TCR beta diversity per million T cells decreased in a roughly linear manner with age.

Through a sample-barcoded 5' primer and a J-beta primer mix, a second PCR was run for about 6 to 11 cycles. Unique molecular identifiers of 12 random nucleotides labeled each cDNA. In TCRdb, the 5' RACE reads were re-called with MiXCR into one record per CDR3 protein. In the table there are about 590,000 distinct CDR3 sequences, roughly 30% of which are singletons. The sequenced sample consisted of blood. The V and J genes are TRBV7-2 and TRBJ2-1; no clear D gene. This TCR was recovered from an elderly woman in good health. The chain's CDR3 is CASSLALTYEQFF. The CDR3 coding sequence is TGTGCCAGCAGCTTAGCGCTGACTTATGAGCAGTTCTTC.